This T cell receptor (beta chain) was retrieved from a study of CD8+CD57+ T cells in acquired aplastic anemia. As for the study in general: Sorting CD4+ and CD8+ cells gave DNA averaging about 3.3 ug.

This CDR3 comprises 14 residues. The V end was cut by 4 bases, the J end by 7 bases, with 14 bases between. Germline V lookup: CDR1 ENHRY, CDR2 SYGVKD. General study findings and limits: Controls and patients did not differ significantly in CD8+ Simpson's diversity. Found in both controls and patients were around 29 CD8+ CDR3 sequences.

This clonotype was found a few times. Its specificity is unknown. Profiling that covered TCR beta VDJ and CDR3 relied on genomic DNA as its template. TCRdb re-called the reads with MiXCR, one entry per CDR3 protein. The table lists under 350,000 distinct CDR3 sequences, around 60% of them singletons. Sample: sorted CD4+, CD8+, or CD8+CD57+ T cells (not recorded which) from PBMCs. The chain carries TRBV10-3 and TRBJ1-5, with no clear D. The origin of this receptor is a human donor with severe aplastic anemia or a healthy control (not recorded which). CDR3 region: CAISVVQQGQPQHF. In DNA, the CDR3 is TGTGCCATCAGTGTGGTCCAGCAAGGACAGCCCCAGCATTTT.